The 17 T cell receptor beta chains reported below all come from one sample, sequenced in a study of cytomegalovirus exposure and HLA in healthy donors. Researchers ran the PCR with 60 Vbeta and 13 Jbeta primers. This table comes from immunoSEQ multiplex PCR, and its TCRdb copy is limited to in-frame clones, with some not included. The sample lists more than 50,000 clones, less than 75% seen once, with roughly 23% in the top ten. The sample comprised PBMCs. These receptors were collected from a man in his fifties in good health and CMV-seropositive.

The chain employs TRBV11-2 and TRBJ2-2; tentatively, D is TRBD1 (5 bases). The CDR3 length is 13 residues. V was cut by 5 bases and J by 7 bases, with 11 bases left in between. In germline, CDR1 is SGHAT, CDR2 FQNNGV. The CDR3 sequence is CASSPRQIGELFF. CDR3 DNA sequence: TGTGCCAGCAGCCCCCGACAGATCGGGGAGCTGTTTTTT. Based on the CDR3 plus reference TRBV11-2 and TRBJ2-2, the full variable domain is EAGVAQSPRYKIIEKRQSVAFWCNPISGHATLYWYQQILGQGPKLLIQFQNNGVVDDSQLPKDRFSAERLKGVDSTLKIQPAKLEDSAVYLCASSPRQIGELFFGEGSRLTVL.

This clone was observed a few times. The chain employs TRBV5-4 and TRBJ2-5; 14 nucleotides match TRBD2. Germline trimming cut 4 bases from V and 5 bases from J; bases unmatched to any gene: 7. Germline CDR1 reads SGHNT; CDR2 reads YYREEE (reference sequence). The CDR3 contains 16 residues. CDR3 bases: TGTGCCAGCAGCCCAGGACTAGCGGGGGGCCTGGAGACCCAGTACTTC. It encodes CASSPGLAGGLETQYF.

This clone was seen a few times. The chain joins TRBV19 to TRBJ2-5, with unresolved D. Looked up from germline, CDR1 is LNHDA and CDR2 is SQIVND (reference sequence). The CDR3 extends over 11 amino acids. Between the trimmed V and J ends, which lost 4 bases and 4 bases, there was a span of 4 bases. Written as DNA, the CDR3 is TGTGCCAGTAGTACGGGAGAGACCCAGTACTTC. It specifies CASSTGETQYF.

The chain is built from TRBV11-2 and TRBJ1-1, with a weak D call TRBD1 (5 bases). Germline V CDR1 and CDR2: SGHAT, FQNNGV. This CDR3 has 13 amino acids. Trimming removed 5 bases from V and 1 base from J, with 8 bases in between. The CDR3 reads CASSLDRNTEAFF. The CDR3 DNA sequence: TGTGCCAGCAGCCTCGACAGGAACACTGAAGCTTTCTTT.

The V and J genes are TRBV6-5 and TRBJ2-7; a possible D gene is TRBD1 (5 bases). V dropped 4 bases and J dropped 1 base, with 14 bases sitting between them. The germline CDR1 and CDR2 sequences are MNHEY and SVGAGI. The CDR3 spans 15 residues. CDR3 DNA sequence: TGTGCCAGCAGTTTTCGGCCAGGGATTTCCTACGAGCAGTACTTC. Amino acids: CASSFRPGISYEQYF.

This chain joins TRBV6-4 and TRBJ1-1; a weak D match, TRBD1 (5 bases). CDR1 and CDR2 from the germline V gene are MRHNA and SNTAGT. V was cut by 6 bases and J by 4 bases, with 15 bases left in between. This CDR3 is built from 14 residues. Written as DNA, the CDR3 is TGTGCCAGCAGCGACGCGGCGGGGGGCACTGAAGCTTTCTTT. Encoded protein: CASSDAAGGTEAFF.

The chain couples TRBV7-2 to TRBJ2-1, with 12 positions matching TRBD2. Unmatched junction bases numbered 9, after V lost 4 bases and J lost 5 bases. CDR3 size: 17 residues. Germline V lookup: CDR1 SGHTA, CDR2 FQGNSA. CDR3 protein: CASSSQLAGGINNEQFF. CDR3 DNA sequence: TGTGCCAGCAGCTCCCAACTAGCGGGAGGTATTAACAATGAGCAGTTCTTC.

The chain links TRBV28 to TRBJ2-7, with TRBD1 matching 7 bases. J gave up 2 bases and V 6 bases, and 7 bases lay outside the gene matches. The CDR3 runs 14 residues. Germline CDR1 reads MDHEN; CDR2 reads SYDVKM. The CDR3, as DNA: TGTGCCAGCAGGGCTCGAACAGGGGCCTACGAGCAGTACTTC. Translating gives CASRARTGAYEQYF.

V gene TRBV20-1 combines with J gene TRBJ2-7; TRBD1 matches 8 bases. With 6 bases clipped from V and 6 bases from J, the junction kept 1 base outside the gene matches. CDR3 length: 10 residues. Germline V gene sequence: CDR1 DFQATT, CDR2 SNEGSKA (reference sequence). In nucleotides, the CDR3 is TGCAGTGCCAGGGGGCGCGAGCAGTACTTC. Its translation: CSARGREQYF.

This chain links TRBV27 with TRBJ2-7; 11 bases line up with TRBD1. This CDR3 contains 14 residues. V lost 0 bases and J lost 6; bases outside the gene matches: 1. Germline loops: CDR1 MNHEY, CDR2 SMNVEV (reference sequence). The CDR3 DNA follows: TGTGCCAGCAGTTTATCGGGGACAGGGGGCGAGCAGTACTTC. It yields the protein CASSLSGTGGEQYF.

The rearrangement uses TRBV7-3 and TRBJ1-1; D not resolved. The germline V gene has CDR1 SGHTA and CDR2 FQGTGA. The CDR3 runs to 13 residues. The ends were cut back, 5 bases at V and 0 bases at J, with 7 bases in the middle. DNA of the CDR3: TGTGCCAGCAGCCTTTACATGAACACTGAAGCTTTCTTT. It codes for CASSLYMNTEAFF.

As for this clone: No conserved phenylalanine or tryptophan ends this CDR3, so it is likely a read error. CDR3 nucleotide sequence: TGTGCCTGGTCAGACAGGGAAGGCTACACCGTC. It yields the protein CAWSDREGYTV. The V call is TRBV30, the J call TRBJ1-2, with 7 positions matching TRBD1. J lost 8 bases, V lost 5 bases, and 5 bases had no gene match. This CDR3 has 11 amino acids. The germline V gene has CDR1 GTSNPN and CDR2 SVGIG (reference sequence).

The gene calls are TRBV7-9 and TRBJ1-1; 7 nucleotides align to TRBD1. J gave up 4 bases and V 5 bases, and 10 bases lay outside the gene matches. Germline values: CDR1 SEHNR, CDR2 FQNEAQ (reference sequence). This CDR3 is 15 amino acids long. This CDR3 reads CASSPLEGQFTEAFF. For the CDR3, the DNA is TGTGCCAGCAGCCCATTGGAGGGACAGTTCACTGAAGCTTTCTTT.

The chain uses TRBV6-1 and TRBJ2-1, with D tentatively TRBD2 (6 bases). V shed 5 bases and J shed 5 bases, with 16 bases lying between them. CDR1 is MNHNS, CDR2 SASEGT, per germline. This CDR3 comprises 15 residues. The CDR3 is CASSTPGLLHNEQFF. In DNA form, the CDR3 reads TGTGCCAGCAGTACACCGGGACTTCTTCACAATGAGCAGTTCTTC.

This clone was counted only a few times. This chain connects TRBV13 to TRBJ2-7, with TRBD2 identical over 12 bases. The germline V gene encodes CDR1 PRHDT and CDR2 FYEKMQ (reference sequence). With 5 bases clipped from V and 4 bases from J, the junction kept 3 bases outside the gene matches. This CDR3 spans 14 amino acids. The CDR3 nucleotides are TGTGCCAGCAGCCGGACTAGCGGGGTTTACGAGCAGTACTTC. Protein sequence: CASSRTSGVYEQYF.

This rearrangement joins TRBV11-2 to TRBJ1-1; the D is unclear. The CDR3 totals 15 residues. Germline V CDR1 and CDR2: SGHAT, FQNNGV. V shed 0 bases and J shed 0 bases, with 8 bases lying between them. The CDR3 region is CASSLEVSLNTEAFF. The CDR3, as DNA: TGTGCCAGCAGCTTAGAAGTCAGTTTGAACACTGAAGCTTTCTTT.

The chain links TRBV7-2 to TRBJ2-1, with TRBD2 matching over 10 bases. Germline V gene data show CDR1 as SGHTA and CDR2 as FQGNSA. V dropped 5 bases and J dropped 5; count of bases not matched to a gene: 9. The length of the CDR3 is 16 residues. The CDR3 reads CASSPLLAGAHNEQFF. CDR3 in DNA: TGTGCCAGCAGCCCCCTCCTAGCGGGGGCCCACAATGAGCAGTTCTTC.